The 17 T cell receptor beta chains in this list originate from one sample, sequenced in a study of radiation and T cells in renal cell carcinoma. Profiling relied on immunoSEQ multiplex PCR, and the TCRdb table lists in-frame clones only, not all of them. This table holds around 140,000 clones, about 88% found once. The time point denotes: blood 4 weeks post-SBRT, at nephrectomy. The treatment is: 15 Gy SBRT to primary tumor, nephrectomy 4 weeks later. Sample: blood, taken from a patient whose treatment included radiotherapy and nephrectomy. The receptors originated from a woman aged 50 to 65 with renal cell carcinoma.

The chain combines TRBV7-8 with TRBJ2-3; D possibly matches TRBD1 or TRBD2 (5 bases each). The V end was cut by 0 bases, the J end by 0 bases, with 13 bases between. There are 17 residues in the CDR3. Germline CDR1 and CDR2: SGHVS and FQNEAQ. The CDR3 here is CASSLARGQSSTDTQYF. The CDR3 DNA is TGTGCCAGCAGCTTAGCGAGGGGCCAATCTAGCACAGATACGCAGTATTTT.

This clone was seen just once. This rearrangement joins TRBV28 to TRBJ2-5; 8 positions match TRBD2. CDR3 length: 14 amino acids. Germline-derived CDR1 and CDR2 are MDHEN and SYDVKM. Unmatched junction bases numbered 10, after V lost 9 bases and J lost 4 bases. DNA for the CDR3: TGTGCCAGTCGTTCGGGGGGGGCGGTAGAGACCCAGTACTTC. Residues: CASRSGGAVETQYF.

The chain employs TRBV11-3 and TRBJ2-1; tentative D call: TRBD1 (6 bases). CDR1 and CDR2 (germline): SGHNT, YENEEA. The CDR3 totals 12 residues. The V end lost 5 bases, the J end lost 9 bases, and 11 bases lay between the germline ends. CDR3 coding DNA: TGTGCCAGCAGCAAAGAAGGGGGTGAGCAGTTCTTC. It specifies CASSKEGGEQFF.

The chain employs TRBV7-7 and TRBJ2-3, with TRBD2 matching 11 bases. This CDR3 has 18 residues. V dropped 4 bases and J dropped 3; count of bases not matched to a gene: 12. The germline V gene has CDR1 SSHAT and CDR2 FNYEAQ (reference sequence). CDR3 DNA: TGTGCCAGCAGCTCAAATTTAGCGGGGGGGCAATCTACAGATACGCAGTATTTT. It codes for CASSSNLAGGQSTDTQYF.

V is TRBV5-4 and J is TRBJ2-3, with TRBD1 matching 11 bases. Germline V lookup: CDR1 SGHNT, CDR2 YYREEE (reference sequence). The CDR3 sequence is 16 residues long. Trimming took 3 bases from V and 0 from J; bases not matched to a gene: 3. CDR3 DNA sequence: TGTGCCAGCAGCTGGCGGGACAGGGGGAGCACAGATACGCAGTATTTT. Protein sequence: CASSWRDRGSTDTQYF.

Turning to this clone: Other DNA sequences in the same sample also yield this CDR3. The genes are TRBV6-5 and TRBJ2-5; D uncertain. Trimming stripped 6 bases from V and 1 base from J, with 3 bases between. CDR1 and CDR2 from the germline V gene are MNHEY and SVGAGI. The CDR3 is 11 amino acids. The CDR3, as DNA: TGTGCCAGCAGCCGCCAAGAGACCCAGTACTTC. It translates to CASSRQETQYF.

The chain is built from TRBV19 and TRBJ2-7, with unresolved D. Between the trimmed V and J ends, which lost 3 bases and 0 bases, there was a span of 12 bases. The CDR3 has 15 amino acids. Germline V CDR1 and CDR2: LNHDA, SQIVND (reference sequence). CDR3 region: CASSIGQANSYEQYF. The DNA for the CDR3 is TGTGCCAGTAGTATTGGGCAGGCCAACTCCTACGAGCAGTACTTC.

This rearrangement joins TRBV19 to TRBJ1-3; D remains unclear. This CDR3 spans 14 amino acids. Per the germline V gene, CDR1 is LNHDA and CDR2 is SQIVND (reference sequence). V lost 5 bases and J lost 0, with 8 bases in between. CDR3 sequence reads: CASSSGGSGNTIYF. CDR3 nucleotide sequence: TGTGCCAGTAGTTCGGGAGGCTCTGGAAACACCATATATTTT.

In this sample, this clone turned up once. The chain couples TRBV9 to TRBJ1-5; 10 bases map to TRBD1. This CDR3 region has 14 residues. The V segment lost 4 bases and the J segment 4 bases; nucleotides outside the gene matches: 2. Germline V gene sequence: CDR1 SGDLS, CDR2 YYNGEE. CDR3 nucleotides: TGTGCCAGCAGCAAGGGACAGGGGAATCAGCCCCAGCATTTT. As protein: CASSKGQGNQPQHF. The complete variable domain, with remaining parts taken from reference TRBV9 and TRBJ1-5, reads DSGVTQTPKHLITATGQRVTLRCSPRSGDLSVYWYQQSLDQGLQFLIQYYNGEERAKGNILERFSAQQFPDLHSELNLSSLELGDSALYFCASSKGQGNQPQHFGDGTRLSIL.

The chain is built from TRBV28 and TRBJ2-7, with D tentatively TRBD1 (6 bases). From germline, CDR1 is MDHEN and CDR2 SYDVKM. The CDR3 consists of 13 residues. This CDR3 reads CATTGSTLGEQYF. CDR3 DNA: TGTGCAACCACAGGGTCAACTTTAGGCGAGCAGTACTTC.

The chain carries TRBV5-4 and TRBJ1-1; 8 bases are shared with TRBD1. CDR3 length equals 14 residues. Per the germline V gene, CDR1 is SGHNT and CDR2 is YYREEE (reference sequence). Unmatched junction bases numbered 2, after V lost 4 bases and J lost 0 bases. As DNA, the CDR3 is TGTGCCAGCAGCATGACAGGGGTGAACACTGAAGCTTTCTTT. The encoded protein is CASSMTGVNTEAFF. The variable domain in full, completed from reference TRBV5-4 and TRBJ1-1, reads ETGVTQSPTHLIKTRGQQVTLRCSSQSGHNTVSWYQQALGQGPQFIFQYYREEENGRGNFPPRFSGLQFPNYSSELNVNALELDDSALYLCASSMTGVNTEAFFGQGTRLTVV.

The rearrangement uses TRBV7-7 and TRBJ1-4, with TRBD1 matching 7 bases. Looked up from germline, CDR1 is SSHAT and CDR2 is FNYEAQ (reference sequence). This CDR3 is built from 13 residues. With 5 bases clipped from V and 11 bases from J, the junction kept 8 bases outside the gene matches. CDR3: CASSVDQQGKLFF. The CDR3 DNA sequence: TGTGCCAGCAGCGTCGACCAACAGGGGAAACTGTTTTTT.

V gene TRBV5-4 combines with J gene TRBJ2-1, with 10 bases lining up with TRBD1. V lost 3 bases to trimming and J lost 5 bases; unmatched junction nucleotides: 5. CDR3 length: 15 amino acids. Germline assignment: CDR1 SGHNT and CDR2 YYREEE (reference sequence). The CDR3 nucleotides are TGTGCCAGCAGCTCGGGACAGGGGACTAACAATGAGCAGTTCTTC. This encodes CASSSGQGTNNEQFF.

The chain couples TRBV9 to TRBJ1-2; tentative D call: TRBD1 (5 bases). Per germline, CDR1 SGDLS and CDR2 YYNGEE. This CDR3 is built from 13 residues. Trimming took 7 bases from V and 0 from J, leaving 10 bases between them. The CDR3 DNA is TGTGCCAGCGGAGAGGGACCTAACTATGGCTACACCTTC. It specifies CASGEGPNYGYTF.

The chain couples TRBV28 to TRBJ1-5; no definite D call. The CDR3 sequence is 18 residues long. The germline V gene has CDR1 MDHEN and CDR2 SYDVKM. V lost 8 bases to trimming and J lost 2 bases, with 25 bases between them. CDR3 amino acids: CASRQRITGREGNQPQHF. CDR3 in DNA: TGTGCCAGCCGTCAAAGAATTACCGGGAGGGAGGGCAATCAGCCCCAGCATTTT.

This clone was counted a single time. J is TRBJ1-2 and V is TRBV10-3, with TRBD1 as a possible D gene (5 bases). Trimming shortened V by 6 bases and J by 3 bases, and 14 bases separated the two germline ends. Looked up from germline, CDR1 is ENHRY and CDR2 is SYGVKD. CDR3 length equals 14 residues. CDR3: CAIRPTLGDYGYTF. The CDR3 bases are TGTGCCATCAGACCCACCCTGGGGGACTATGGCTACACCTTC.

The J gene is TRBJ1-2, the V gene TRBV11-2; a possible D gene is TRBD1 (6 bases). Germline-derived CDR1 and CDR2 are SGHAT and FQNNGV. There are 13 residues in the CDR3. Trimming left V 5 bases short and J 4 bases short, with 11 bases between. The CDR3 spells CASSPGTSYGYTF. Here the CDR3 DNA reads TGTGCCAGCAGCCCCGGGACATCCTATGGCTACACCTTC.